This TCR beta chain was recovered during a study of T-cell memory formation after mild COVID-19. TCRdb redid the calling of the 5' RACE reads with MiXCR, one entry per CDR3 protein. The sample has about 470,000 distinct CDR3 sequences, 20% to 25% seen once. Trimming left V 5 bases short and J 3 bases short, with 5 bases between. This CDR3 has 12 amino acids. The germline gives CDR1 KGHDR, CDR2 SFDVKD. As concerns this clonotype: Its antigen is not known.

The study, taken as a whole, reports: CD4+ clones that contracted lay mainly in CM and EM; CD8+ ones lay in EMRA.

This clonotype originated in an adult woman who had mild COVID-19 (a few samples of this study predate the infection). Cell type and time point are not known. The V call is TRBV24-1, the J call TRBJ2-3; D ambiguous. The sequencing input was PBMCs or a T cell subset sorted from them (not recorded which). The CDR3 loop reads CATSGETDTQYF. The DNA of the CDR3 is TGTGCCACCAGTGGGGAAACAGATACGCAGTATTTT.